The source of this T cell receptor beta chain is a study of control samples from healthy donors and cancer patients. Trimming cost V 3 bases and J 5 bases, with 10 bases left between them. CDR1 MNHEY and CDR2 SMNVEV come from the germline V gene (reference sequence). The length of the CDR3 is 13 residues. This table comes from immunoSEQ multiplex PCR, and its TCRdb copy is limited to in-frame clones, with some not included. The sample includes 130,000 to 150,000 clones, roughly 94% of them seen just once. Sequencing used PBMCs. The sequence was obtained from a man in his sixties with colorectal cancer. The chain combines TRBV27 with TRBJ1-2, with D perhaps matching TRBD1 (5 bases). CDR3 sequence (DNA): TGTGCCAGCAGTTTTTTAACAGGATATGGCTACACCTTC. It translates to CASSFLTGYGYTF.